The clone carrying this TCR beta chain was seen a few times. The antigen is unknown. This record belongs to a study of identical twins. The study's findings and limits: Twin-shared out-of-frame alpha sequences were enriched for low generation probability.

Each CDR3 protein gets one entry after TCRdb re-called the 5' RACE reads with MiXCR. The sample has a few hundred thousand distinct CDR3 sequences; 9% to 10% are singletons. Germline loops: CDR1 SQVTM, CDR2 ANQGSEA. The V end was cut by 5 bases, the J end by 6 bases, with 14 bases between. The CDR3 covers 12 residues. The receptor was derived from a woman aged 45-60 years in good health. Sequenced material: naive T cells sorted from blood. This sequence joins TRBV29-1 and TRBJ2-7; D unresolved. The CDR3 is CSVWAAKGEQYF. CDR3 in DNA: TGCAGCGTTTGGGCAGCGAAGGGCGAGCAGTACTTC.